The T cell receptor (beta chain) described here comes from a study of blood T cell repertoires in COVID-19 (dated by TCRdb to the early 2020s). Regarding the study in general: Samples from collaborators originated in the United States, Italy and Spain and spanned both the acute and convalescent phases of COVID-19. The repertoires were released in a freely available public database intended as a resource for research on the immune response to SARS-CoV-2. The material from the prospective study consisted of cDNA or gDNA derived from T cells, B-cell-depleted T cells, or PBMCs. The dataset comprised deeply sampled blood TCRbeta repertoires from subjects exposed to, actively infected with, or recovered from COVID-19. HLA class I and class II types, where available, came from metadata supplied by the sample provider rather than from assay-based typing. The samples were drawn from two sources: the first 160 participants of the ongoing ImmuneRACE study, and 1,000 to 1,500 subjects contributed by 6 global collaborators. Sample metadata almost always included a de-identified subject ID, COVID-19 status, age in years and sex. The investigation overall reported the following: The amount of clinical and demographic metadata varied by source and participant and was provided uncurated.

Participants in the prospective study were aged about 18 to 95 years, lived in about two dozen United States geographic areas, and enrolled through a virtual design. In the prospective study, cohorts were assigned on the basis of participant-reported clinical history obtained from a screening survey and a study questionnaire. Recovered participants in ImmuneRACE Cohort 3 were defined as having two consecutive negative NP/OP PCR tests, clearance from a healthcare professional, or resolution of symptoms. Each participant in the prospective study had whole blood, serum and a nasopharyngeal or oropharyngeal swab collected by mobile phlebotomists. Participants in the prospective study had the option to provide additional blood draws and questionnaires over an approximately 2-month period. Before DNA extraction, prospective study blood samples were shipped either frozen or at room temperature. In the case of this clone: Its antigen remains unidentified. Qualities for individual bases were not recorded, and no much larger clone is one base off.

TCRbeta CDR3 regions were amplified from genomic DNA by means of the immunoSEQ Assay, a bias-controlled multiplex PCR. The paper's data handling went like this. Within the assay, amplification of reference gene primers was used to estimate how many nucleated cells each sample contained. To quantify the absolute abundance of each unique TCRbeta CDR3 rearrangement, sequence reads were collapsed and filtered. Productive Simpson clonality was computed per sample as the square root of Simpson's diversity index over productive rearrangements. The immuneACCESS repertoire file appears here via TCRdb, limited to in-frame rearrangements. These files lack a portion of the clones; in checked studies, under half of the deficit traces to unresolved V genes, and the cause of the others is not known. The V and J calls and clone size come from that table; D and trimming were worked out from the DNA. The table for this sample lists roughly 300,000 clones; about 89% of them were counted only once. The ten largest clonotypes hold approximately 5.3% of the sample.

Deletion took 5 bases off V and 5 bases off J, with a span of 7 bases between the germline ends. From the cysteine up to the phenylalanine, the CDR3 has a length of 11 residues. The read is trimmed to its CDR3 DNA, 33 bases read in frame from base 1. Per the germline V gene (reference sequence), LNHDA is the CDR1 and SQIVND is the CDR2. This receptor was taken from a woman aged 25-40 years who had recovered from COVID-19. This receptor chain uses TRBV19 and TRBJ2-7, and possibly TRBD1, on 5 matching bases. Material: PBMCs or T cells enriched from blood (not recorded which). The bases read TGTGCCAGTAGTGACAGCCACGAGCAGTACTTC. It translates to CASSDSHEQYF.